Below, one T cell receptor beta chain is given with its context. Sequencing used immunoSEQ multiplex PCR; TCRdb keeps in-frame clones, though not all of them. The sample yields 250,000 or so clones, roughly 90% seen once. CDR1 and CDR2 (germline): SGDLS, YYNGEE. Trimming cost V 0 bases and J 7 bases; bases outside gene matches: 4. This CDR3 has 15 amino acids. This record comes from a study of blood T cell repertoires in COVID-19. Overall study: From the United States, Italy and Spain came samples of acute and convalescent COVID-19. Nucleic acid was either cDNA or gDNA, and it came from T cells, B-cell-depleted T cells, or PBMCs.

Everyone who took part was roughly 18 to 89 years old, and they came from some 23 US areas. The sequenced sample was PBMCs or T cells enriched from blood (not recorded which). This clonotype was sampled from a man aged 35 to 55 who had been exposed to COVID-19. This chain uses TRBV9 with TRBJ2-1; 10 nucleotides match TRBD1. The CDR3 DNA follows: TGTGCCAGCAGCGTAGGACAGGGGGCGAGGAATGAGCAGTTCTTC. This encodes CASSVGQGARNEQFF.